This T cell receptor (beta chain) was recovered during a study of blood T cell repertoires in COVID-19. On the study more broadly: Acute and convalescent COVID-19 specimens originated in the United States, Italy and Spain. In each case, the material was cDNA or gDNA derived from T cells, B-cell-depleted T cells, or PBMCs.

Source study methods: Cell counts per sample came from amplifying reference gene primers. Here immunoSEQ multiplex PCR was the method, and the copy in TCRdb shows in-frame clones only, minus some. V and J calls and clone size are copied from that table; D and trimming were computed from the DNA. Of around 130,000 clones in the sample, around 89% were seen once. CDR1 LGHDT and CDR2 YNNKEL come from the germline V gene (reference sequence). Trimming removed 4 bases from V and 3 bases from J; junction bases left unmatched: 7. The CDR3 consists of 15 residues. This TCR was recovered from a man aged 65-85 years with active or convalescent COVID-19. The source material was peripheral blood. The chain carries TRBV3-1 (or the pseudogene TRBV3-2) and TRBJ2-3; 7 bases are shared with TRBD1. CDR3 sequence (DNA): TGTGCCAGCAGCCCCAGACAGGGAGCAACAGATACGCAGTATTTT. This gives the protein CASSPRQGATDTQYF.